One and the same sample provided the 29 T cell receptor beta chains below, sequenced in a study of T cell repertoires in cytomegalovirus infection. TCRdb called the reads again in MiXCR, with one record for every CDR3 protein. The sample includes around 540,000 distinct CDR3 sequences, about 33% seen only once; the top ten take roughly a sixth. These receptors have no identified antigens. The material was cultured PBMCs, obtained from culture after CMV antigen stimulation. Receptors were obtained from a human donor in good health (CMV status not recorded). Some clones in this sample may be carry-over from other donors' samples.

The chain joins TRBV2 to TRBJ2-7; tentatively, D is TRBD1 or TRBD2 (5 bases each). Germline loops: CDR1 SNHLY, CDR2 FYNNEI. This CDR3 spans 13 amino acids. With 6 bases removed from V and 2 bases from J, the gap between germline ends came to 11 bases. The CDR3 loop is CASRGVDTYEQYV. CDR3 coding DNA: TGTGCCAGCAGGGGGGTAGATACCTACGAGCAGTACGTC.

This clonotype came up a few times. The chain employs TRBV7-2 and TRBJ2-1; 10 bases fit TRBD2. CDR1 SGHTA and CDR2 FQGNSA come from the germline V gene. CDR3 length: 15 amino acids. The junction had 11 bases not matched to a gene; V was cut back by 5 bases and J by 10 bases. The CDR3 sequence: CASSPLAGADGEQFF. The CDR3 bases are TGTGCCAGCAGCCCGCTAGCGGGAGCTGACGGCGAGCAGTTCTTC.

The chain couples TRBV19 to TRBJ2-5, with a tentative D call TRBD1 (5 bases). The CDR3 spans 13 residues. Germline lookup yields CDR1 LNHDA and CDR2 SQIVND (reference sequence). V lost 3 bases, J lost 2 bases, and 7 bases lay in between. CDR3 sequence reads: CASSMTEQETQYF. The CDR3, as DNA: TGTGCCAGTAGTATGACAGAACAAGAGACCCAGTACTTC.

This clonotype turned up a few times. The chain employs TRBV20-1 and TRBJ1-5; TRBD1 matches 10 bases. After removal of 0 bases from V and 6 bases from J, the junction contained 8 bases not matched to a gene. Germline V gene sequence: CDR1 DFQATT, CDR2 SNEGSKA (reference sequence). The CDR3 runs to 16 residues. The CDR3 loop reads CSARDWTGGSGQPQHF. DNA for the CDR3: TGCAGTGCTAGAGATTGGACAGGGGGAAGCGGTCAGCCCCAGCATTTT.

The chain carries TRBV10-3 and TRBJ1-6; 8 positions match TRBD1. CDR1 and CDR2 from the germline V gene are ENHRY and SYGVKD. The J segment lost 12 bases and the V segment lost 5 bases, leaving 12 bases of the junction unmatched. The CDR3 is made up of 15 amino acids. CDR3 coding DNA: TGTGCCATCAGTCTGGACAGCCCCGGGACAGGACCCCTCCACTTT. Its translation is CAISLDSPGTGPLHF.

The CDR3, as DNA: TGTGCCAGCAGTGAACCCAGCGGGAGGCCCTACAATGAGCAGTTCTTC. It translates to CASSEPSGRPYNEQFF. The chain couples TRBV6-1 to TRBJ2-1; 9 bases match TRBD2. Trimming took 2 bases from V and 2 from J; bases not matched to a gene: 4. The CDR3 contains 16 residues. Germline loops: CDR1 MNHNS, CDR2 SASEGT.

This clonotype was detected many times. This sequence joins TRBV7-2 and TRBJ2-1; D is ambiguous. V shed 5 bases and J shed 0 bases, with 14 bases lying between them. The germline V gene encodes CDR1 SGHTA and CDR2 FQGNSA. The CDR3 length is 16 residues. DNA of the CDR3: TGTGCCAGCAGCCTTCTACCCCTTAGCTCCTACAATGAGCAGTTCTTC. Protein product: CASSLLPLSSYNEQFF.

This clonotype was seen just once. The chain uses TRBV19 and TRBJ1-5; possible D gene TRBD1, 6 bases. CDR1 is LNHDA, CDR2 SQIVND, per germline (reference sequence). The CDR3 is made up of 19 amino acids. Trimming pared 7 bases from V and 3 bases from J, leaving 28 bases between. CDR3 in amino acids: CASTPVDGRTDKYNQPQHF. CDR3 DNA sequence: TGTGCCAGTACCCCTGTTGACGGCCGGACAGATAAGTACAATCAGCCCCAGCATTTT.

For this clonotype: The junction does not match germline at one end; this may be a read error. This sequence joins TRBV5-6 and TRBJ2-1; TRBD2 agrees at 9 bases. The CDR3 has 14 amino acids. The germline V gene has CDR1 SGHDT and CDR2 YYEEEE. The CDR3 spells CASSLSPAGGPISF. DNA of the CDR3: TGTGCCAGCAGCTTGAGTCCAGCGGGAGGCCCAATTAGCTTC.

Regarding this clonotype: At one end, the junction sequence differs from germline, possibly due to a read error. The rearrangement joins TRBV12-3 or TRBV12-4 to TRBJ1-3; D not certain. The CDR3 covers 14 residues. The CDR3 region is CASRLAPIGNTIYF. CDR3 nucleotides: TGTGCCAGCAGATTAGCCCCCATTGGAAACACCATATATTTT.

This clonotype was observed a few times. The chain combines TRBV28 with TRBJ1-1, with 7 nucleotides matching TRBD1. CDR1 and CDR2 from the germline V gene are MDHEN and SYDVKM. Trimming at V came to 6 bases and at J to 1 base, leaving 8 bases not matched to a gene. The CDR3 spans 15 residues. In DNA, the CDR3 is TGTGCCAGCAGACCCTACGGACAGGAGAACACTGAAGCTTTCTTT. It translates to CASRPYGQENTEAFF.

This clonotype was seen a few times. This chain joins TRBV9 and TRBJ2-3; 8 bases map to TRBD2. This CDR3 is built from 16 residues. Trimming at V came to 0 bases and at J to 0 bases, leaving 3 bases not matched to a gene. CDR1 and CDR2 from the germline V gene are SGDLS and YYNGEE. The CDR3 spells CASSVAASGSTDTQYF. CDR3 nucleotides: TGTGCCAGCAGCGTAGCGGCTAGCGGGAGCACAGATACGCAGTATTTT.

The chain is built from TRBV12-3 or TRBV12-4 and TRBJ2-7; weak D call: TRBD1 (6 bases). The CDR3 length is 18 residues. The germline V and J ends were trimmed by 7 bases and 2 bases, with 27 bases remaining between them. CDR3 region: CASNLRGLGVKGAYEQYF. The CDR3 coding sequence is TGTGCCAGCAACCTCAGGGGCCTAGGGGTTAAGGGGGCCTACGAGCAGTACTTC.

CDR3: CALGQGAFGNTIYF. DNA for the CDR3: TGTGCCTTGGGACAGGGGGCATTTGGAAACACCATATATTTT. The chain combines TRBV10-3 with TRBJ1-3; 12 bases are shared with TRBD1. The CDR3 contains 14 residues. Germline loops: CDR1 ENHRY, CDR2 SYGVKD. The junction had 5 bases not matched to a gene; V was cut back by 11 bases and J by 3 bases.

The V gene is TRBV5-1, the J gene TRBJ2-1; TRBD2 aligns across 8 bases. The CDR3 has 19 residues. Germline assignment: CDR1 SGHRS and CDR2 YFSETQ. Unmatched junction bases numbered 11, after V lost 0 bases and J lost 0 bases. The CDR3 loop reads CASSLDAGGTLSSYNEQFF. For the CDR3, the DNA is TGCGCCAGCAGCTTGGATGCGGGAGGTACCTTGAGCTCCTACAATGAGCAGTTCTTC. Combining the CDR3 with reference TRBV5-1 and TRBJ2-1 gives the whole variable domain KAGVTQTPRYLIKTRGQQVTLSCSPISGHRSVSWYQQTPGQGLQFLFEYFSETQRNKGNFPGRFSGRQFSNSRSEMNVSTLELGDSALYLCASSLDAGGTLSSYNEQFFGPGTRLTVL.

This clonotype was seen a few times. J is TRBJ2-7 and V is TRBV28; D may be TRBD1 or TRBD2 (6 bases each). V lost 6 bases and J 4 bases, leaving 16 bases between the germline ends. Germline-derived CDR1 and CDR2 are MDHEN and SYDVKM. The CDR3 is 14 residues long. CDR3 protein: CASSLDGGEYEQYF. The CDR3 DNA is TGTGCCAGCAGCTTGGACGGGGGCGAGTACGAGCAGTACTTC.

This clonotype appeared a few times. The chain combines TRBV4-1 with TRBJ2-5; either TRBD1 or TRBD2 may fit D (7 bases each). The CDR3 consists of 18 residues. Germline assignment: CDR1 MGHRA and CDR2 YSYEKL. The germline V and J ends were trimmed by 0 bases and 4 bases, with 21 bases remaining between them. Here the CDR3 reads CASSQDPVKGRGGETQYF. In nucleotides, the CDR3 is TGCGCCAGCAGCCAAGATCCCGTTAAGGGCAGGGGGGGAGAGACCCAGTACTTC.

The chain uses TRBV12-3 or TRBV12-4 and TRBJ2-7; 14 nucleotides align to TRBD2. The CDR3 loop spans 15 amino acids. V lost 6 bases to trimming and J lost 6 bases; unmatched junction nucleotides: 7. CDR3 protein: CASSRGLAGVSEQYV. As DNA, the CDR3 is TGTGCCAGCAGCCGGGGACTAGCGGGAGTGAGCGAGCAGTACGTC.

This chain connects TRBV6-8 to TRBJ1-6; 11 nucleotides align to TRBD1. CDR3 length equals 15 residues. In germline, CDR1 is MNHGY, CDR2 SAAAGT. With V trimmed by 5 bases and J by 8 bases, 5 bases remained unmatched. The CDR3 DNA is TGTGCCAGCAGTACCTGGACAGGGGGCCATTCACCCCTCCACTTT. Protein product: CASSTWTGGHSPLHF.

This clonotype has only a few counts. In DNA, the CDR3 is TGTGCCAGCAGCGGGACTTTAGAGACCCAGTACTTC. Its protein is CASSGTLETQYF. This chain joins TRBV7-2 and TRBJ2-5; D may be TRBD2 (6 bases). The V end lost 5 bases, the J end lost 4 bases, and 8 bases lay between the germline ends. The CDR3 has 12 amino acids. Germline loops: CDR1 SGHTA, CDR2 FQGNSA.

This clonotype was found a few times. The chain joins TRBV12-3 or TRBV12-4 to TRBJ2-5, with 8 bases matching TRBD1. Trimming cost V 5 bases and J 6 bases; bases outside gene matches: 11. CDR3 length: 15 amino acids. The CDR3, as DNA: TGTGCCAGCAGTCCGGACCCAGGGGGCGCGAAGACCCAGTACTTC. Protein sequence: CASSPDPGGAKTQYF.

This clonotype was counted between two and nine times. The chain combines TRBV19 with TRBJ1-1; D ambiguous. Germline CDR1 reads LNHDA; CDR2 reads SQIVND (reference sequence). V lost 7 bases and J 4 bases, leaving 7 bases between the germline ends. CDR3 length: 11 amino acids. The CDR3 here is CASTSFTEAFF. DNA of the CDR3: TGTGCCAGTACCTCCTTCACTGAAGCTTTCTTT.

This clonotype appeared a few times. This rearrangement joins TRBV25-1 to TRBJ2-7; D may match TRBD1 or TRBD2 (5 bases each). Trimming shortened V by 6 bases and J by 6 bases, and 12 bases separated the two germline ends. The CDR3 contains 12 residues. Germline CDR1 MGHDK, CDR2 SYGVNS. CDR3: CASSEGTSEQYF. For the CDR3, the DNA is TGTGCCAGCAGCGAAGGGACGTCCGAGCAGTACTTC.

This clonotype was recorded a few times. The chain carries TRBV6-2 or TRBV6-3 and TRBJ2-1; perhaps TRBD2 as D (5 bases). The CDR3 runs to 17 residues. CDR1 and CDR2 (germline): MNHEY, SVGEGT. Trimming cost V 5 bases and J 5 bases, with 22 bases left between them. In DNA form, the CDR3 reads TGTGCCAGCAGTCCTCCCTTCGGCGGGCGACGGAACAATGAGCAGTTCTTC. As protein: CASSPPFGGRRNNEQFF.

The sample holds a few counts of this clonotype. The chain carries TRBV19 and TRBJ2-4; maybe TRBD2 (5 bases). Trimming shortened V by 4 bases and J by 8 bases, and 12 bases separated the two germline ends. Germline CDR1 and CDR2: LNHDA and SQIVND (reference sequence). The CDR3 contains 13 residues. The CDR3 region is CASSTSASYIQYF. The CDR3 DNA sequence: TGTGCCAGTAGTACATCCGCTAGCTACATTCAGTACTTC.

This clonotype was detected many times. The V call is TRBV19, the J call TRBJ2-4; TRBD1 aligns across 7 bases. Looked up from germline, CDR1 is LNHDA and CDR2 is SQIVND (reference sequence). The CDR3 has 15 amino acids. V trimming: 6 bases; J trimming: 2 bases; junction bases outside the gene matches: 7. CDR3 region: CASRLNRGSKNIQYF. CDR3 sequence (DNA): TGTGCCAGTAGACTAAACAGGGGCTCCAAAAACATTCAGTACTTC.

The chain is built from TRBV7-3 and TRBJ2-1; TRBD1 agrees at 8 bases. J lost 3 bases, V lost 5 bases, and 6 bases had no gene match. The CDR3 runs 15 residues. Germline CDR1 SGHTA, CDR2 FQGTGA. The CDR3 bases are TGTGCCAGCAGCCCGTCAGGGGGCCTCTACAATGAGCAGTTCTTC. Translated: CASSPSGGLYNEQFF.

This chain connects TRBV29-1 to TRBJ2-2; 10 bases line up with TRBD1. This CDR3 region has 14 residues. Germline CDR1 is SQVTM and CDR2 is ANQGSEA. V trimming: 6 bases; J trimming: 4 bases; junction bases outside the gene matches: 5. The DNA for the CDR3 is TGCAGCGTAACCGGGACAGGGGTCACCGGGGAGCTGTTTTTT. Encoded protein: CSVTGTGVTGELFF.

In this sample, this clonotype turned up a few times. The rearrangement links TRBV9 to TRBJ2-7; 8 bases are shared with TRBD1. This CDR3 contains 20 residues. CDR1 and CDR2 from the germline V gene are SGDLS and YYNGEE. After removal of 0 bases from V and 0 bases from J, the junction contained 17 bases not matched to a gene. In nucleotides, the CDR3 is TGTGCCAGCAGCGTAGGAGGAAGGGGGAAGGGGACAGGAAACTCCTACGAGCAGTACTTC. Protein product: CASSVGGRGKGTGNSYEQYF.